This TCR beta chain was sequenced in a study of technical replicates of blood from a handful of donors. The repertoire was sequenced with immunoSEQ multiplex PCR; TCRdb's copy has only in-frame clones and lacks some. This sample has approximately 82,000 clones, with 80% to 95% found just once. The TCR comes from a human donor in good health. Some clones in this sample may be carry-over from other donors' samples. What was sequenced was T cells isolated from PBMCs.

CDR3: CASSLVRTSGTDTQYF. CDR3 nucleotides: TGTGCCAGCAGCTTAGTGAGGACTAGCGGCACAGATACGCAGTATTTT. The J gene is TRBJ2-3, the V gene TRBV7-2, with 9 bases lining up with TRBD2. V shed 1 base, J shed 1 base, and the junction held 3 bases outside the gene matches. CDR3 length equals 16 residues. Per the germline V gene, CDR1 is SGHTA and CDR2 is FQGNSA. The full variable domain, in which reference TRBV7-2 and TRBJ2-3 provide the parts outside the CDR3, is GAGVSQSPSNKVTEKGKDVELRCDPISGHTALYWYRQSLGQGLEFLIYFQGNSAPDKSGLPSDRFSAERTGGSVSTLTIQRTQQEDSAVYLCASSLVRTSGTDTQYFGPGTRLTVL.